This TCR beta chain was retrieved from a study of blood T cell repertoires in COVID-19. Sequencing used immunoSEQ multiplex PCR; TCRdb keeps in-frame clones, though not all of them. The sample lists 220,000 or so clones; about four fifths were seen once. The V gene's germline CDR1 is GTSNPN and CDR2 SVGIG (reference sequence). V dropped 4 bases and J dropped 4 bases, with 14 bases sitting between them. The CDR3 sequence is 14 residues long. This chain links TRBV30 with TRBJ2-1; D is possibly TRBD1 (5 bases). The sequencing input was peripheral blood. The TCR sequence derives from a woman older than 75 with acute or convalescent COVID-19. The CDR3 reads CAWTAGATYNEQFF. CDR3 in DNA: TGTGCCTGGACGGCTGGGGCGACTTACAATGAGCAGTTCTTC.